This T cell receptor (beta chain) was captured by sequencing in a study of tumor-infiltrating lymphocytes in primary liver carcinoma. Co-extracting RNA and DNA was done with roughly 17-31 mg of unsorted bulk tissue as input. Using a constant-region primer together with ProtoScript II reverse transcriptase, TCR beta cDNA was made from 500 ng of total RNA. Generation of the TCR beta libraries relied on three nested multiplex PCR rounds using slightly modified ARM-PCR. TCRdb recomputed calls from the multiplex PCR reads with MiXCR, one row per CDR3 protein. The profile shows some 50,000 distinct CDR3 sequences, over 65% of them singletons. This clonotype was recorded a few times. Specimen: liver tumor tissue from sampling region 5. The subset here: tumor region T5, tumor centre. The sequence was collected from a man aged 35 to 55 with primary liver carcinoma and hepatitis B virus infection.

CDR3 residues: CVGMEAYNSPLHF. CDR3 DNA sequence: TGTGTCGGCATGGAGGCCTATAATTCACCCCTCCACTTT. This sequence joins TRBV6-1 and TRBJ1-6; D is unclear. The V gene's germline CDR1 is MNHNS and CDR2 SASEGT. The CDR3 consists of 13 residues.